The entry below describes one T cell receptor (beta chain). Its matching antigen is unknown. Specified treatment: approximately 11-day PBMC culture with coronavirus spike peptide pools or control peptides (ViraFEST assay). March to December 2020 was the span of positive PCR dates, which predated US Alpha, Beta and Delta variants. Fresh IL-2 medium was used to replace half of the medium on days 3 and 7. V was clipped by 5 bases and J by 4 bases; unmatched bases: 9. Germline-derived CDR1 and CDR2 are SGHTA and FQGNSA. This CDR3 contains 15 residues. The sample belongs to a study of vaccination and CD4 T cells after COVID-19. Background on the study: Post-COVID draws came a median approximately 100 days after diagnosis (range 35 to 161).

Once obtained from cultured CD4+ T cells, the DNA was sequenced using the Oncomine TCR Beta short-read assay. One entry per CDR3 protein, called by TCRdb with MiXCR from the PCR reads. This table has approximately 10,000 distinct CDR3 sequences, 53% appearing once. The TCR was taken from a human donor who had recovered from COVID-19. The chain is built from TRBV7-2 and TRBJ1-1, with 8 bases lining up with TRBD1. The sequenced sample was CD4+ T cells from blood, cultured in vitro. CDR3 bases: TGTGCCAGCAGCCCCGGACAGGGTTTGGGCACTGAAGCTTTCTTT. This gives the protein CASSPGQGLGTEAFF.